Presented here are 12 T cell receptor beta chains from one specimen sequenced in a study of regulatory T cells in long-lasting Graves disease. Documented time point: newly diagnosed GD, antithyroid drugs for less than 3 months. PBMC RNA served as the TCR library source. Investigators prepared the TCR beta libraries by applying iRepertoire HTBI primers and Arm-PCR of CDR3 regions. From the multiplex PCR reads, TCRdb called clonotypes with MiXCR, one entry per CDR3 protein. The sample lists 200,000 to 250,000 distinct CDR3 sequences, roughly 21% seen once, with 14% in the top ten. The input for sequencing was peripheral blood mononuclear cells (PBMCs), taken at new diagnosis, from a patient treated with antithyroid drugs. The receptors here all came from a female donor with Graves disease.

This clonotype was seen ten or more times. The CDR3 DNA is TGTGCCAGCAGTGTGAGCTACGAGCAGTACTTC. Amino acid sequence: CASSVSYEQYF. The chain joins TRBV7-2 to TRBJ2-7; D is ambiguous. The V and J ends lost 6 bases and 3 bases respectively, with 6 bases between them. CDR1 is SGHTA, CDR2 FQGNSA, per germline. The CDR3 has 11 residues. Full variable domain (missing parts from reference TRBV7-2 and TRBJ2-7): GAGVSQSPSNKVTEKGKDVELRCDPISGHTALYWYRQSLGQGLEFLIYFQGNSAPDKSGLPSDRFSAERTGGSVSTLTIQRTQQEDSAVYLCASSVSYEQYFGPGTRLTVT.

This clonotype was observed at least ten times. V is TRBV2 and J is TRBJ2-1; D possibly corresponds to TRBD1 (6 bases). This CDR3 region has 11 residues. V lost 9 bases to trimming and J lost 6 bases, with 9 bases between them. Germline CDR1 and CDR2: SNHLY and FYNNEI. This CDR3 reads CASGQFNEQFF. In DNA, the CDR3 is TGTGCCAGTGGACAGTTCAATGAGCAGTTCTTC.

The chain employs TRBV5-1 and TRBJ1-1, with D maybe TRBD1 (6 bases). With 4 bases removed from V and 5 bases from J, the gap between germline ends came to 12 bases. Per germline, CDR1 SGHRS and CDR2 YFSETQ. The length of the CDR3 is 13 residues. The chain's CDR3 is CASSPQGYTEAFF. DNA for the CDR3: TGCGCCAGCAGCCCACAGGGATATACTGAAGCTTTCTTT.

V and J are TRBV7-3 and TRBJ1-6, with TRBD1 identical over 8 bases. The CDR3 runs to 15 residues. Germline V lookup: CDR1 SGHTA, CDR2 FQGTGA. Trimming at V came to 0 bases and at J to 8 bases, leaving 3 bases not matched to a gene. In DNA, the CDR3 is TGTGCCAGCAGCTTAACGGGGACAGGTTATTCACCCCTCCACTTT. Translated, it gives CASSLTGTGYSPLHF.

In its sample, this clonotype was seen many times. The V call is TRBV6-1, the J call TRBJ2-7, with D tentatively TRBD1 or TRBD2 (5 bases each). Per the germline V gene, CDR1 is MNHNS and CDR2 is SASEGT. CDR3 length: 13 residues. Trimming shortened V by 10 bases and J by 4 bases, and 17 bases separated the two germline ends. CDR3 DNA: TGTGCCACCCAGTTCGTTGGGGGTTACGAGCAGTACTTC. Translating gives CATQFVGGYEQYF.

This clonotype was seen many times. The chain employs TRBV7-8 and TRBJ2-2; D is unresolved. The length of the CDR3 is 16 residues. Looked up from germline, CDR1 is SGHVS and CDR2 is FQNEAQ. V dropped 2 bases and J dropped 1 base, with 11 bases sitting between them. Here the CDR3 reads CASSLRPNQNTGELFF. The CDR3 DNA sequence: TGTGCCAGCAGCTTACGACCGAACCAGAACACCGGGGAGCTGTTTTTT.

There are many counts of this clonotype. This sequence joins TRBV20-1 and TRBJ2-3, with 11 bases aligning to TRBD2. Trimming took 6 bases from V and 2 from J; bases not matched to a gene: 4. The CDR3 has 14 residues. Per the germline V gene, CDR1 is DFQATT and CDR2 is SNEGSKA (reference sequence). The CDR3 DNA reads as TGCAGTGCCCTAGCGGGGGGCCCCACAGATACGCAGTATTTT. It is translated as CSALAGGPTDTQYF.

This clonotype was seen many times. The chain uses TRBV6-2 or TRBV6-3 and TRBJ2-7, with 7 positions matching TRBD1. This CDR3 spans 14 amino acids. Germline V gene data show CDR1 as MNHEY and CDR2 as SVGEGT. J gave up 0 bases and V 6 bases, and 5 bases lay outside the gene matches. The CDR3 DNA follows: TGTGCCAGCAGACTACGGGACAGCTCCTACGAGCAGTACTTC. Its translation: CASRLRDSSYEQYF.

This clonotype showed up just a few times. The chain combines TRBV7-2 with TRBJ1-1; D is uncertain. The CDR3 extends over 15 amino acids. In germline, CDR1 is SGHTA, CDR2 FQGNSA. V shed 0 bases and J shed 1 base, with 9 bases lying between them. This CDR3 is CASSLAATRNTEAFF. The CDR3 DNA is TGTGCCAGCAGCTTAGCGGCGACGAGGAACACTGAAGCTTTCTTT. Full variable domain (outside the CDR3, taken from reference TRBV7-2 and TRBJ1-1): GAGVSQSPSNKVTEKGKDVELRCDPISGHTALYWYRQSLGQGLEFLIYFQGNSAPDKSGLPSDRFSAERTGGSVSTLTIQRTQQEDSAVYLCASSLAATRNTEAFFGQGTRLTVV.

The V gene is TRBV19, the J gene TRBJ2-1; D gene uncertain. Germline V gene lookup returns CDR1 LNHDA and CDR2 SQIVND (reference sequence). V lost 2 bases, J lost 2 bases, and 4 bases lay in between. The CDR3 loop spans 13 amino acids. CDR3: CASSIFPYNEQFF. In DNA, the CDR3 is TGTGCCAGTAGTATATTTCCCTACAATGAGCAGTTCTTC.

Many counts were recorded for this clonotype. The CDR3 nucleotides read TGCAGTGCTCTCCCCACCGGGACTAGCGGAGCTTACAATGAGCAGTTCTTC. Its protein is CSALPTGTSGAYNEQFF. The J gene is TRBJ2-1, the V gene TRBV20-1, with 11 positions matching TRBD2. J lost 4 bases, V lost 5 bases, and 13 bases had no gene match. This CDR3 contains 17 residues. In germline, CDR1 is DFQATT, CDR2 SNEGSKA (reference sequence).

In its sample, this clonotype was seen a few times. CDR3 nucleotide sequence: TGTGCCAGCAGTGAGCAGAGAGGCTATGGCTACACCTTC. This codes for CASSEQRGYGYTF. The chain recombines TRBV6-1 with TRBJ1-2, with D unresolved. Germline V gives CDR1 MNHNS, CDR2 SASEGT. V lost 3 bases to trimming and J lost 4 bases, with 9 bases between them. CDR3 length: 13 residues.